These 8 T cell receptor beta chains came from one sample sequenced in a study of CD8 T cells in ankylosing spondylitis. Study results and caveats: In ankylosing spondylitis blood, a motif of eight highly homologous TCR beta variants appeared characteristic.

The antigens for these receptors are not known. TCRdb reanalysed the 5' RACE reads using MiXCR and keeps one entry per CDR3 protein. The table lists roughly 670,000 distinct CDR3 sequences, 15% to 20% of them singletons. Sequencing input: blood, either unsorted or a sorted T cell fraction (not recorded which). The receptors derive from a male donor with ankylosing spondylitis.

This clonotype was observed a handful of times. CDR3 coding DNA: TGTGCCAGCAGTTTCGAGACAACGAACACCGGGGAGCTGTTTTTT. It yields the protein CASSFETTNTGELFF. The V gene is TRBV28, the J gene TRBJ2-2; D gene ambiguous. Trimming removed 3 bases from V and 0 bases from J, with 8 bases in between. From germline, CDR1 is MDHEN and CDR2 SYDVKM. The CDR3 has 15 residues.

V and J are TRBV3-1 and TRBJ1-5, with D unclear. Germline V gives CDR1 LGHDT, CDR2 YNNKEL (reference sequence). This CDR3 contains 14 residues. Trimming cost V 1 base and J 4 bases, with 8 bases left between them. CDR3 in amino acids: CASSQAYGNQPQHF. In DNA, the CDR3 is TGTGCCAGCAGCCAAGCCTACGGGAATCAGCCCCAGCATTTT.

This clonotype was seen only a few times. The rearrangement uses TRBV20-1 and TRBJ2-7; 10 nucleotides match TRBD2. Germline V gene lookup returns CDR1 DFQATT and CDR2 SNEGSKA (reference sequence). CDR3 length: 13 residues. The CDR3 nucleotides are TGCACCGAACGGACTAGCGGCACCTACGAGCAGTACTTC. Its translation: CTERTSGTYEQYF.

The chain employs TRBV15 and TRBJ1-3; no clear D gene. Germline CDR1 and CDR2: LNHNV and YYDKDF (reference sequence). Trimming removed 9 bases from V and 1 base from J, with 13 bases in between. The CDR3 sequence is 14 residues long. The chain's CDR3 is CATTGVGSGNTIYF. The CDR3 region has the DNA TGTGCCACTACTGGAGTTGGGTCTGGAAACACCATATATTTT.

There are a few counts of this clonotype. J is TRBJ2-5 and V is TRBV5-1, with D perhaps matching TRBD1 (5 bases). The germline V and J ends were trimmed by 0 bases and 2 bases, with 14 bases remaining between them. Germline CDR1 reads SGHRS; CDR2 reads YFSETQ. This CDR3 has 16 residues. The CDR3 loop reads CASSLVLGVKQETQYF. In nucleotides, the CDR3 is TGCGCCAGCAGCTTGGTTCTAGGGGTAAAACAAGAGACCCAGTACTTC.

The gene calls are TRBV4-1 and TRBJ1-2, with no clear D. This CDR3 contains 14 residues. Trimming removed 5 bases from V and 2 bases from J, with 12 bases in between. Germline-derived CDR1 and CDR2 are MGHRA and YSYEKL. The DNA of the CDR3 is TGCGCCAGCAGCAAGGAAGTCCAGAACTATGGCTACACCTTC. Its protein product is CASSKEVQNYGYTF.

Many counts were recorded for this clonotype. This sequence joins TRBV7-9 and TRBJ2-7; no definite D call. This CDR3 has 12 amino acids. From germline, CDR1 is SEHNR and CDR2 FQNEAQ (reference sequence). Trimming left V 5 bases short and J 1 base short, with 6 bases between. CDR3 region: CASSERSYEQYF. The CDR3, as DNA: TGTGCCAGCAGCGAGAGGTCCTACGAGCAGTACTTC. Combining the CDR3 with reference TRBV7-9 and TRBJ2-7 gives the whole variable domain DTGVSQNPRHKITKRGQNVTFRCDPISEHNRLYWYRQTLGQGPEFLTYFQNEAQLEKSRLLSDRFSAERPKGSFSTLEIQRTEQGDSAMYLCASSERSYEQYFGPGTRLTVT.

This clonotype was counted only a few times. CDR3 amino acids: CASSQVGSLLTNEQFF. The CDR3 DNA reads as TGTGCCAGCAGCCAGGTGGGGAGCTTGCTAACCAATGAGCAGTTCTTC. This chain uses TRBV11-2 with TRBJ2-1; tentative D call: TRBD2 (5 bases). V was cut by 5 bases and J by 6 bases, with 20 bases left in between. Germline V gene lookup returns CDR1 SGHAT and CDR2 FQNNGV. The CDR3 loop spans 16 amino acids.